This TCR beta chain was recorded in a study of type 1 regulatory T cells. This clonotype showed up just a few times. What it binds is unknown. The V end lost 6 bases, the J end lost 7 bases, and 19 bases lay between the germline ends. Germline-derived CDR1 and CDR2 are SGHTA and FQGNSA. The CDR3 runs 15 residues. Graft donor-derived T-allo10 cells were described as host-alloantigen-specific, anergic, and alloantigen-specifically suppressive. TCRdb reprocessed the reads via MiXCR and lists one record per CDR3 protein. The sample holds 60,000 to 80,000 distinct CDR3 sequences, nearly 65% seen once. The clonotype originates from a human donor in good health. Sequencing used cultured T cells, either the whole culture or a sorted T cell fraction (not recorded which). Subset defined: Tr1-enriched cell product generated in vitro against host alloantigens. The rearrangement joins TRBV7-2 to TRBJ2-1; the D gene is possibly TRBD2 (6 bases). The CDR3 DNA reads as TGTGCCAGCAGGGGTTCGAGACTAGGTCGGAATGAGCAGTTCTTC. Its translation: CASRGSRLGRNEQFF.